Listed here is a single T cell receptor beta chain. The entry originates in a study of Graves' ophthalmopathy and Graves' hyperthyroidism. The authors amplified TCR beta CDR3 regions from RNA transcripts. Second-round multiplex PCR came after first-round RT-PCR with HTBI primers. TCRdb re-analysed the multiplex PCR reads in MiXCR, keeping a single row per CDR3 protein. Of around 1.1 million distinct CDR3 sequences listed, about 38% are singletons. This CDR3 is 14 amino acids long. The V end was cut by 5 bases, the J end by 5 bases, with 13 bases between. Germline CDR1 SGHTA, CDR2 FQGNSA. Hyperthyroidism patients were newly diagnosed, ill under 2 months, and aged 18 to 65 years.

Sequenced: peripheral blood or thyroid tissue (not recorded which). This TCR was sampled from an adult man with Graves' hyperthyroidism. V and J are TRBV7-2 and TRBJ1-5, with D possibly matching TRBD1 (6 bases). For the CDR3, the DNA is TGTGCCAGCAGCCTTCGGGCAGGGGATCAGCCCCAGCATTTT. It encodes CASSLRAGDQPQHF.